This TCR beta chain was sequenced for a study of cytomegalovirus exposure and HLA in healthy donors. Broader study findings: Later on, a genetic analysis was performed. It linked a missense variant in DCLRE1C with V- and J-gene trimming of TCR beta. In vitro work confirmed that three CMV-associated chains recognize CMV antigens. Later on, an analysis found that several of the most significant clusters appeared to be linked to common viral pathogens, which included parvovirus B19.

The PCR had 60 Vbeta and 13 Jbeta primers. Produced via immunoSEQ multiplex PCR; TCRdb's table is partial and in-frame only. Altogether 200,000 to 250,000 clones are present, over 60% being singletons, with the ten largest covering more than 1.5%. Concerning this clone itself: Its antigen is not known. At one end, the junction sequence differs from germline, possibly due to a read error.

This CDR3 has 12 amino acids. In germline, CDR1 is MNHNY, CDR2 SVGAGI (reference sequence). The V gene is TRBV6-6, the J gene TRBJ2-3; possibly TRBD2 for D (6 bases). The clonotype was recovered from a man between 18 and 29 years old in good health and CMV-seronegative. The sample consisted of PBMCs. The CDR3 loop is CNSGAGTDTQYF. CDR3 DNA: TGCAATAGCGGAGCGGGCACAGATACGCAGTATTTT.